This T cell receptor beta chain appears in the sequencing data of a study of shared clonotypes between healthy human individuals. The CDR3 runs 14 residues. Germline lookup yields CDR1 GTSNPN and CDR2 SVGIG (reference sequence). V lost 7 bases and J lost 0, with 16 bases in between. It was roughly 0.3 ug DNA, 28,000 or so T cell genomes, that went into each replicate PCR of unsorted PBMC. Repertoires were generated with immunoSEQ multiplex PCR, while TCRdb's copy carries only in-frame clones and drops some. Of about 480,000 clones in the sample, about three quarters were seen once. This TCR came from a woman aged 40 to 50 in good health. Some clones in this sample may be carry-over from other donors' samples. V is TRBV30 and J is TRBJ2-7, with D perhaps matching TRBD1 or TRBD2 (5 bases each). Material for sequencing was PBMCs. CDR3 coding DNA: TGTGCCTCCGATCCCGGGACCAACTCCTACGAGCAGTACTTC. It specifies CASDPGTNSYEQYF.